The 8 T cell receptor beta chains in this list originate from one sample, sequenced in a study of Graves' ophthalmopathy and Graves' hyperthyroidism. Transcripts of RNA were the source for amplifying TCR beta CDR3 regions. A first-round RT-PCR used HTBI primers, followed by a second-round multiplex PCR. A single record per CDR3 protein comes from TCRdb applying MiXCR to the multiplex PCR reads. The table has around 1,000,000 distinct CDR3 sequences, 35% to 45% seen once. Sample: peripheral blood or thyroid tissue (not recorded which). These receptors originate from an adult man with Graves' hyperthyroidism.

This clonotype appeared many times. The CDR3 here is CASSIGGGGELFF. CDR3 bases: TGTGCCAGTAGTATTGGTGGTGGCGGGGAGCTGTTTTTT. This sequence joins TRBV19 and TRBJ2-2; no clear D gene. CDR1 is LNHDA and CDR2 is SQIVND in the germline V gene (reference sequence). The CDR3 covers 13 residues. With 3 bases removed from V and 7 bases from J, the gap between germline ends came to 9 bases.

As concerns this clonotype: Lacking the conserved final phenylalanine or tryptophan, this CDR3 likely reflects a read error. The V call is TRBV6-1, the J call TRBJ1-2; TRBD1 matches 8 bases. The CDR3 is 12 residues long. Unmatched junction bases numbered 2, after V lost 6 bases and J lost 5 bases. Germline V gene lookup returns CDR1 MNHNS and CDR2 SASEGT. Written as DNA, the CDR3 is TGTGCCAGCAGAACAGGGGGATATGGCTACACCCTC. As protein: CASRTGGYGYTL.

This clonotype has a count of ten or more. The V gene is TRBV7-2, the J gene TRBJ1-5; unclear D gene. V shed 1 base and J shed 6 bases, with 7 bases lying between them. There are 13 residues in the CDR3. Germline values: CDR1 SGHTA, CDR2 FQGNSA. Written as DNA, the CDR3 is TGTGCCAGCAGCTTAGACTCCGGTCAGCCCCAGCATTTT. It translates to CASSLDSGQPQHF.

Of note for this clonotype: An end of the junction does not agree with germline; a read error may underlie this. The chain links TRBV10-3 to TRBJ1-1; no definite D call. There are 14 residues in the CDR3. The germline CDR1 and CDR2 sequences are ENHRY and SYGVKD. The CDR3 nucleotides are TGTGCCAGCAGTCAAGACGAACCCGGGATCGAAGCTTTCTTT. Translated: CASSQDEPGIEAFF.

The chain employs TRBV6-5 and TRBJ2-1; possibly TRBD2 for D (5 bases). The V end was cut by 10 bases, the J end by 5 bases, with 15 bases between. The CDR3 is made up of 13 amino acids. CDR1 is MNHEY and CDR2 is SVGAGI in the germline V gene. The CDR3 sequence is CATSDRENNEQFF. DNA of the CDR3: TGTGCCACCAGCGATAGGGAGAACAATGAGCAGTTCTTC.

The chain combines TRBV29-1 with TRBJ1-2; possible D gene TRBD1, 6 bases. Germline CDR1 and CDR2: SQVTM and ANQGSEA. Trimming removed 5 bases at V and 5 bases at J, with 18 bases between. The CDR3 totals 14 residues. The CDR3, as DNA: TGCAGCGTTATTCCTATGGGACATCCTTATGGCTACACCTTC. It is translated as CSVIPMGHPYGYTF.

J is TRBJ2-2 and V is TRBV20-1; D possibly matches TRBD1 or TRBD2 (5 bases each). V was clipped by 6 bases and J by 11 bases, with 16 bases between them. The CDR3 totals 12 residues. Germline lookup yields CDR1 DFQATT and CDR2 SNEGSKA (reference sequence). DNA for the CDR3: TGCAGTGCCACGTGGGGACCCCTTGAGCTGTTTTTT. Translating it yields CSATWGPLELFF.

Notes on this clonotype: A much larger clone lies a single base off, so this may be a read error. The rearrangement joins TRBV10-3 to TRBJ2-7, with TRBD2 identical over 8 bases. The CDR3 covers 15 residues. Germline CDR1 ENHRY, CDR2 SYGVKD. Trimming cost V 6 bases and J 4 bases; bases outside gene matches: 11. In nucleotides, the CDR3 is TGTGCCATCAGGGGTGATCGGGGGGGGGGATACGAGCAGTACTTC. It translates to CAIRGDRGGGYEQYF.